The 23 T cell receptor beta chains below were found in one sample sequenced in a study of response to subunit inactivated influenza vaccine. MiXCR, applied by TCRdb to the RT-PCR reads, yields one record per CDR3 protein. This repertoire shows around 710,000 distinct CDR3 sequences, over 11% found once; its top ten account for around 7.3%. Sequencing used PBMCs from blood, obtained around two weeks before vaccination. All receptors come from a middle-aged man who received an inactivated influenza vaccine.

The chain combines TRBV28 with TRBJ2-5; the match to TRBD1 covers 7 bases. The V gene end was trimmed by 6 bases and the J gene end by 4 bases; junction bases not matched to a gene: 11. The CDR3 has 15 residues. Germline CDR1 MDHEN, CDR2 SYDVKM. CDR3 residues: CASSPGQFGAETQYF. The CDR3 region has the DNA TGTGCCAGCAGCCCGGGACAGTTTGGGGCAGAGACCCAGTACTTC.

The rearrangement links TRBV20-1 to TRBJ2-7; D is unclear. V was pared by 4 bases and J by 0 bases, with 7 bases between. This CDR3 spans 12 amino acids. From germline, CDR1 is DFQATT and CDR2 SNEGSKA (reference sequence). This chain's CDR3 is CSAKRDSYEQYF. DNA of the CDR3: TGCAGTGCTAAGCGCGACTCCTACGAGCAGTACTTC.

This clonotype was recorded a few times. This rearrangement joins TRBV7-8 to TRBJ2-3; tentative D call: TRBD2 (7 bases). CDR1 is SGHVS, CDR2 FQNEAQ, per germline. The ends were cut back, 3 bases at V and 14 bases at J, with 24 bases in the middle. The CDR3 has 15 residues. Here the CDR3 DNA reads TGTGCCAGCAGCTTTAGGGGGGGGCGCGCTAGCGGCCTGTATTTT. It specifies CASSFRGGRASGLYF.

This clonotype turned up a few times. The chain employs TRBV5-6 and TRBJ1-2; TRBD1 matches at 7 bases. The junction had 5 bases not matched to a gene; V was cut back by 4 bases and J by 5 bases. CDR3 size: 13 residues. CDR1 is SGHDT and CDR2 is YYEEEE in the germline V gene. The CDR3, as DNA: TGTGCCAGCAGCCGCGGACAGGAGTATGGCTACACCTTC. Translated: CASSRGQEYGYTF.

The rearrangement uses TRBV4-2 and TRBJ2-2; TRBD2 matches at 10 bases. Looked up from germline, CDR1 is LGHNA and CDR2 is YNFKEQ. Losses at the gene ends were 0 bases for V and 6 bases for J; bases not matched to a gene: 10. This CDR3 is built from 18 residues. CDR3 residues: CASSQEVLAGLKAGELFF. Written as DNA, the CDR3 is TGTGCCAGCAGCCAAGAAGTACTAGCGGGACTAAAAGCCGGGGAGCTGTTTTTT.

The genes are TRBV7-6 and TRBJ1-6, with D uncertain. The CDR3 sequence is 13 residues long. Per germline, CDR1 SGHVS and CDR2 FNYEAQ. Trimming removed 1 base at V and 8 bases at J, with 6 bases between. The CDR3 reads CASSLDTDSPLHF. Here the CDR3 DNA reads TGTGCCAGCAGCTTAGATACAGATTCACCCCTCCACTTT.

The chain recombines TRBV10-3 with TRBJ2-3; 12 bases line up with TRBD2. J gave up 6 bases and V 5 bases, and 6 bases lay outside the gene matches. The CDR3 has 15 amino acids. Germline values: CDR1 ENHRY, CDR2 SYGVKD. In nucleotides, the CDR3 is TGTGCCATCAGTAAAGGGACTAGCGGGTTCGATACGCAGTATTTT. This translates into CAISKGTSGFDTQYF.

Ten or more counts support this clonotype. The J gene is TRBJ1-2, the V gene TRBV19, with no clear D. Germline CDR1 LNHDA, CDR2 SQIVND (reference sequence). This CDR3 spans 11 amino acids. The germline V and J ends were trimmed by 7 bases and 0 bases, with 3 bases remaining between them. The CDR3 bases are TGTGCCAGTACATCTAACTATGGCTACACCTTC. Amino acids: CASTSNYGYTF.

The genes are TRBV20-1 and TRBJ2-1, with TRBD1 identical over 7 bases. The CDR3 is made up of 13 amino acids. The V segment lost 6 bases and the J segment 8 bases; nucleotides outside the gene matches: 10. Germline V lookup: CDR1 DFQATT, CDR2 SNEGSKA (reference sequence). CDR3 region: CSASLTGLHEQFF. CDR3 DNA sequence: TGCAGTGCAAGCCTGACAGGGTTGCATGAGCAGTTCTTC.

This clonotype was counted only a few times. For the CDR3, the DNA is TGTGCCAGCAGCAAATCAGAGCTGGGGCCGAGGACCGGGGAGCTGTTTTTT. Translation gives CASSKSELGPRTGELFF. The V call is TRBV21-1, the J call TRBJ2-2; the DNA was not used to check the table's D call, TRBD1. TRBV21-1 is termed a pseudogene. The CDR3 spans 17 residues.

This clonotype turned up a few times. The V gene is TRBV20-1, the J gene TRBJ1-1; weak D call: TRBD1 (6 bases). Germline V CDR1 and CDR2: DFQATT, SNEGSKA (reference sequence). There are 14 residues in the CDR3. Trimming took 0 bases from V and 4 from J, leaving 12 bases between them. Written as DNA, the CDR3 is TGCAGTGCTAGAGATAACAGGGCTGCCACTGAAGCTTTCTTT. It is translated as CSARDNRAATEAFF.

This clonotype was picked up many times. The chain joins TRBV28 to TRBJ2-2; perhaps TRBD2 as D (5 bases). V was cut by 6 bases and J by 4 bases, with 6 bases left in between. CDR1 and CDR2 from the germline V gene are MDHEN and SYDVKM. The length of the CDR3 is 12 residues. This chain's CDR3 is CASRTTTGELFF. CDR3 nucleotide sequence: TGTGCCAGCAGGACTACCACCGGGGAGCTGTTTTTT.

The table lists this clonotype with a few counts. The chain couples TRBV18 to TRBJ2-7; 7 bases align to TRBD1. V was clipped by 6 bases and J by 0 bases; unmatched bases: 8. This CDR3 spans 15 amino acids. The germline V gene encodes CDR1 KGHSH and CDR2 LQKENI. CDR3 residues: CASSRGTADSYEQYF. CDR3 DNA sequence: TGTGCCAGCTCGCGAGGGACAGCCGACTCCTACGAGCAGTACTTC. Variable domain in full (rest from reference TRBV18 and TRBJ2-7): NAGVMQNPRHLVRRRGQEARLRCSPMKGHSHVYWYRQLPEEGLKFMVYLQKENIIDESGMPKERFSAEFPKEGPSILRIQQVVRGDSAAYFCASSRGTADSYEQYFGPGTRLTVT.

This clonotype was seen more than once but under ten times. The chain couples TRBV20-1 to TRBJ1-6, with 10 positions matching TRBD1. Germline V gene sequence: CDR1 DFQATT, CDR2 SNEGSKA (reference sequence). The J segment lost 10 bases and the V segment lost 1 base, leaving 4 bases of the junction unmatched. The CDR3 runs 14 residues. DNA for the CDR3: TGCAGTGCTAGAGGCCGGGACAGGGGATCACCCCTCCACTTT. Translated, it gives CSARGRDRGSPLHF.

About this clonotype: This may arise from a read error, as a much more abundant clone is one base away. J is TRBJ2-7 and V is TRBV6-1, with a tentative D call TRBD2 (5 bases). Germline V lookup: CDR1 MNHNS, CDR2 SASEGT. CDR3 length: 14 amino acids. The CDR3 loop is CASSEAGSSYGQYF. The CDR3 DNA reads TGTGCCAGCAGTGAAGCAGGGAGCTCCTACGGGCAGTACTTC.

The table lists this clonotype with a few counts. This rearrangement joins TRBV5-4 to TRBJ2-1; TRBD2 might be the D (5 bases). Germline loops: CDR1 SGHNT, CDR2 YYREEE (reference sequence). The V end was cut by 4 bases, the J end by 0 bases, with 17 bases between. The CDR3 totals 17 residues. The CDR3 sequence is CASSRGGAAPSYNEQFF. CDR3 DNA sequence: TGTGCCAGCAGCCGGGGTGGCGCGGCCCCCTCCTACAATGAGCAGTTCTTC. Supplemented by reference TRBV5-4 and TRBJ2-1, the full variable domain reads ETGVTQSPTHLIKTRGQQVTLRCSSQSGHNTVSWYQQALGQGPQFIFQYYREEENGRGNFPPRFSGLQFPNYSSELNVNALELDDSALYLCASSRGGAAPSYNEQFFGPGTRLTVL.

The chain recombines TRBV13 with TRBJ2-7; unclear D gene. From germline, CDR1 is PRHDT and CDR2 FYEKMQ (reference sequence). The CDR3 runs to 15 residues. The V and J ends lost 5 bases and 1 base respectively, with 15 bases between them. This CDR3 is CASSIKGPSSYEQYF. The CDR3, as DNA: TGTGCCAGCAGCATCAAAGGGCCGTCATCCTACGAGCAGTACTTC.

This clonotype was recorded many times. This chain links TRBV15 with TRBJ1-2; 7 nucleotides agree with TRBD1. J lost 5 bases, V lost 0 bases, and 9 bases had no gene match. Per the germline V gene, CDR1 is LNHNV and CDR2 is YYDKDF (reference sequence). The CDR3 is 16 residues long. CDR3 loop: CATSRDLGGAGYGYTF. The CDR3 DNA reads TGTGCCACCAGCAGAGACTTAGGGGGCGCTGGATATGGCTACACCTTC.

This chain connects TRBV7-6 to TRBJ2-1; 14 nucleotides line up with TRBD2. Germline values: CDR1 SGHVS, CDR2 FNYEAQ. The CDR3 is made up of 16 amino acids. V lost 5 bases to trimming and J lost 10 bases; unmatched junction nucleotides: 10. The DNA of the CDR3 is TGTGCCAGCAGCCCGAGACTAGCGGGAGGGGAGGAGGAGCAGTTCTTC. It is translated as CASSPRLAGGEEEQFF.

Ten or more counts support this clonotype. The chain uses TRBV12-3 or TRBV12-4 and TRBJ2-7; weak D call: TRBD1 (5 bases). With 2 bases removed from V and 12 bases from J, the gap between germline ends came to 26 bases. The CDR3 is 16 amino acids. The CDR3 protein is CASSLTSGNPLGTPYF. The CDR3 DNA reads as TGTGCCAGCAGTTTAACCTCAGGGAACCCCCTCGGAACCCCGTACTTC.

This clonotype was detected many times. The CDR3 spells CASRRGQRDTGELFF. CDR3 sequence (DNA): TGTGCCAGCAGGAGGGGACAGAGAGACACCGGGGAGCTGTTTTTT. The genes are TRBV6-1 and TRBJ2-2; 7 bases align to TRBD1. Germline CDR1 and CDR2: MNHNS and SASEGT. The CDR3 consists of 15 residues. With 6 bases clipped from V and 3 bases from J, the junction kept 7 bases outside the gene matches.

This clonotype has a handful of counts. The chain combines TRBV5-5 with TRBJ2-3; D ambiguous. Germline CDR1 is SGHKS and CDR2 is YYEKEE (reference sequence). V lost 2 bases, J lost 2 bases, and 9 bases lay in between. This CDR3 spans 14 amino acids. The CDR3 DNA is TGTGCCAGCAGCTTTTACGGAGACACAGATACGCAGTATTTT. This sequence encodes CASSFYGDTDTQYF.

This chain links TRBV28 with TRBJ2-1; D may correspond to TRBD1 or TRBD2 (7 bases each). Germline loops: CDR1 MDHEN, CDR2 SYDVKM. The V gene lost 7 bases and the J gene lost 4 bases, with 11 bases spanning the gap. This CDR3 region has 13 residues. In nucleotides, the CDR3 is TGTGCCAGCACTCAGGGGGGGTACAATGAGCAGTTCTTC. The encoded protein is CASTQGGYNEQFF.